Reported below is one T cell receptor (beta chain). The antigen is undetermined. The CDR3 consists of 16 residues. Per the germline V gene, CDR1 is SGHRS and CDR2 is YFSETQ. TCR subtype-specific primers in iRepertoire multiplex PCR prepared libraries for bulk and single-cell sequencing. From its re-call of the multiplex PCR reads, TCRdb lists each CDR3 protein once, without DNA. The listing contains around 20,000 distinct CDR3 sequences. Sequenced patients had Stevens-Johnson syndrome or toxic epidermal necrolysis caused by carbamazepine. This record comes from a study of T cells in severe cutaneous drug reactions. Study-level points and caveats: In carbamazepine-induced Stevens-Johnson syndrome or toxic epidermal necrolysis, TRBV12-4 averaged around 29% in blister cells and about 5.2% in PBMC.

The chain uses TRBV5-1 and TRBJ2-3; the TCRdb call, TRBD2, lacks DNA for checking. The material sequenced was PBMCs. The TCR comes from a human donor with toxic epidermal necrolysis, a severe cutaneous drug reaction. This CDR3 reads CASSLNLAGAGDTQYF.